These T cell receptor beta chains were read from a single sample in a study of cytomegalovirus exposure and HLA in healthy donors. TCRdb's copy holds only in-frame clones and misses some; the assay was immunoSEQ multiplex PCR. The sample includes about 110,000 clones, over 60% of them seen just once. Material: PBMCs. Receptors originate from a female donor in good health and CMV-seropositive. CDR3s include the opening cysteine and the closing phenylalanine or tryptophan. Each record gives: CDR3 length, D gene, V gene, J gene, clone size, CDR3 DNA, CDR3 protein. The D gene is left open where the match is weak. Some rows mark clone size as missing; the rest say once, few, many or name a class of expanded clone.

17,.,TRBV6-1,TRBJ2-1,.,TGTGCCAGCAGTGAAAACCCAGGATATGTCGTGTTCAATGAGCAGTTCTTC,CASSENPGYVVFNEQFF
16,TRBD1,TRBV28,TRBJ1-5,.,TGTGCCAGCAGTTCTCACGGGACAGGGTACAATCAGCCCCAGCATTTT,CASSSHGTGYNQPQHF
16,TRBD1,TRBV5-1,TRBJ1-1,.,TGCGCCAGCAGCCTACAGGGGGAAAGGTTGGACACTGAAGCTTTCTTT,CASSLQGERLDTEAFF
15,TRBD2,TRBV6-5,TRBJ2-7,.,TGTGCCAGCAGGGGCCAGGGACTAGCGGCCTACGAGCAGTACTTC,CASRGQGLAAYEQYF
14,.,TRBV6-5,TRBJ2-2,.,TGTGCCAGCAGTTACAGCACTAGGGCCGGGGAGCTGTTTTTT,CASSYSTRAGELFF
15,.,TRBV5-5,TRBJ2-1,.,TGTGCCAGCAGCGCCGGGACTGCAACCTACAATGAGCAGTTCTTC,CASSAGTATYNEQFF
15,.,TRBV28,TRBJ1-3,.,TGTGCCAGCAGTCCTGGACAGAGCTCTGGAAACACCATATATTTT,CASSPGQSSGNTIYF
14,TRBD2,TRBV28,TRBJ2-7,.,TGTGCCAGCAGGGCGGGCGGGAGGACGCTCGAGCAGTACTTC,CASRAGGRTLEQYF
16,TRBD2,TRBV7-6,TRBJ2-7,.,TGTGCCAGCAGTCGCCAAACGGGCGGGGGCTCCTACGAGCAGTACTTC,CASSRQTGGGSYEQYF
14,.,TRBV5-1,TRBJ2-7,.,TGCGCCAGCAGCCAGCGGGCGCCCTCCTACGAGCAGTACTTC,CASSQRAPSYEQYF
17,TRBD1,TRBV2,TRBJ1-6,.,TGTGCCAGCAGGCTACAGGGGACGAGCTCCTATAATTCACCCCTCCACTTT,CASRLQGTSSYNSPLHF
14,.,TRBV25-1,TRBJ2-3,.,TGTGCCAGCAGTGCCCGGGACTTCACAGATACGCAGTATTTT,CASSARDFTDTQYF
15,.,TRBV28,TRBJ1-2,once,TGTGCCAGCAGTTCCCTCGGCGCAGGGTCCTATGGCTACACCTTC,CASSSLGAGSYGYTF
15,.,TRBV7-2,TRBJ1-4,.,TGTGCCAGCAGCTTACGTCCGGGAGGGAATGAAAAACTGTTTTTT,CASSLRPGGNEKLFF
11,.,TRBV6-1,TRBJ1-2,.,TGTGCCAGTTCGAACGGTTATGGCTACACCTTC,CASSNGYGYTF
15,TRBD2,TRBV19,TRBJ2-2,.,TGTGCCAGTAGAGGGAGCGGGAGGGGCACCGGGGAGCTGTTTTTT,CASRGSGRGTGELFF
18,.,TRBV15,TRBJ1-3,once,TGTGCCACCAGTTCCCGTAGGTACAGGGATATCTCTGGAAACACCATATATTTT,CATSSRRYRDISGNTIYF